Here is one T cell receptor (beta chain) with its context. The table came from immunoSEQ multiplex PCR; TCRdb's copy has only in-frame clones and leaves some out. The sample shows hundreds of thousands of clones, about 93% of them seen only once. This sample is drawn from a study of Ad26.COV2.S vaccination and SARS-CoV-2 variants. The V end was cut by 4 bases, the J end by 6 bases, with 9 bases between. This CDR3 has 11 amino acids. Looked up from germline, CDR1 is SQVTM and CDR2 is ANQGSEA. Treatment noted: some 20 received Ad26.COV2.S at low or high dose, single or two shots; about 5 received placebo; per-sample allocation not given. Samples analyzed were those drawn on day 63 after the first vaccine or placebo injection.

The material was peripheral blood, obtained in a trial of Ad26.COV2.S vaccine versus placebo. This rearrangement joins TRBV29-1 to TRBJ1-2; D is unresolved. The source is a person aged 18-60 years who received the Ad26.COV2.S COVID-19 vaccine or a placebo. The DNA of the CDR3 is TGCAGCGTTGGTTACTTTGATGGCTACACCTTC. Translation gives CSVGYFDGYTF.